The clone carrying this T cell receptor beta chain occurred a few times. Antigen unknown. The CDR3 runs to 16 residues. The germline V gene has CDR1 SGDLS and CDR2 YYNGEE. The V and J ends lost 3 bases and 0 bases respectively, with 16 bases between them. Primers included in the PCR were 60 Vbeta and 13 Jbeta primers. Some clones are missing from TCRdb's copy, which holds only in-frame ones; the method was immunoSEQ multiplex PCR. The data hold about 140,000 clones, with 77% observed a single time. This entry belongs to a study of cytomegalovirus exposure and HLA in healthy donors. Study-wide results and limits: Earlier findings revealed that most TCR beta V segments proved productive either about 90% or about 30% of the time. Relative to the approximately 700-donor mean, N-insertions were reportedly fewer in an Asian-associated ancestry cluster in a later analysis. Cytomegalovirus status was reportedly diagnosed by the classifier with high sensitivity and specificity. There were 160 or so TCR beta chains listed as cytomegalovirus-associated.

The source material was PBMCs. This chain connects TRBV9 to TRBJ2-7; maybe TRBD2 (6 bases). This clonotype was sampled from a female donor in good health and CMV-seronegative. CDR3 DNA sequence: TGTGCCAGCAGCGCGGGAGACGGGGTTAGCTCCTACGAGCAGTACTTC. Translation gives CASSAGDGVSSYEQYF.